The 23 T cell receptor beta chains presented below share a single source sample, sequenced in a study of cytomegalovirus exposure and HLA in healthy donors. This PCR relied on a set of 60 Vbeta primers and 13 Jbeta primers. Sequencing used immunoSEQ multiplex PCR; TCRdb keeps in-frame clones, though not all of them. The sample contains tens of thousands of clones, around 80% of which appear only once. The specimen was PBMCs. Receptor source: a woman aged 40 to 50 in good health and CMV-seropositive.

The chain uses TRBV6-5 and TRBJ1-5, with D maybe TRBD1 (5 bases). The V gene's germline CDR1 is MNHEY and CDR2 SVGAGI. The CDR3 has 13 residues. Trimming cost V 7 bases and J 5 bases, with 12 bases left between them. The DNA of the CDR3 is TGTGCCAGCATGGGGGGGAGGGATCAGCCCCAGCATTTT. This codes for CASMGGRDQPQHF.

V usage is TRBV7-9 and J usage is TRBJ1-1; D is unclear. Trimming shortened V by 3 bases and J by 5 bases, and 4 bases separated the two germline ends. The CDR3 covers 11 residues. Germline CDR1 and CDR2: SEHNR and FQNEAQ (reference sequence). The CDR3 spells CASSLRTEAFF. Written as DNA, the CDR3 is TGTGCCAGCAGCTTGAGGACTGAAGCTTTCTTT. Filled out from reference TRBV7-9 and TRBJ1-1, the complete variable domain reads DTGVSQNPRHKITKRGQNVTFRCDPISEHNRLYWYRQTLGQGPEFLTYFQNEAQLEKSRLLSDRFSAERPKGSFSTLEIQRTEQGDSAMYLCASSLRTEAFFGQGTRLTVV.

Regarding this clone: An end of the junction differs from the germline gene, which may be a read error. The chain carries TRBV27 and TRBJ2-5; 8 bases are shared with TRBD1. The J call could be wrong; TRBJ2-7 is a better fit for the DNA end. The CDR3 sequence is 13 residues long. Germline CDR1 and CDR2: MNHEY and SMNVEV (reference sequence). The CDR3 DNA follows: TGTGTCAGCAGTTTAAGACAGGGGTACGAGCAGTACTTC. Translation gives CVSSLRQGYEQYF.

A single count supports this clone. The genes are TRBV10-1 and TRBJ2-7, with TRBD1 identical over 8 bases. CDR3 length equals 13 residues. The V segment lost 10 bases and the J segment 3 bases; nucleotides outside the gene matches: 8. CDR1 and CDR2 from the germline V gene are WNHNN and SYGVQD (reference sequence). The CDR3 sequence is CATRDRNFYEQYF. In DNA form, the CDR3 reads TGCGCCACTAGGGACAGGAATTTCTACGAGCAGTACTTC.

The chain is built from TRBV6-5 and TRBJ1-5, with 7 bases aligning to TRBD1. The CDR3 length is 13 residues. Per the germline V gene, CDR1 is MNHEY and CDR2 is SVGAGI. Germline trimming cut 6 bases from V and 11 bases from J; bases unmatched to any gene: 10. The CDR3 sequence: CASRRTGVEAQHF. The DNA for the CDR3 is TGTGCCAGCAGGCGGACAGGCGTCGAGGCCCAGCATTTT.

This chain joins TRBV14 and TRBJ1-1; D is unclear. V was cut by 0 bases and J by 4 bases, with 6 bases left in between. There are 13 residues in the CDR3. CDR1 is SGHDN and CDR2 is FVKESK in the germline V gene. CDR3 DNA: TGTGCCAGCAGCCAAGATTATTCCACTGAAGCTTTCTTT. Translation: CASSQDYSTEAFF.

This clone was detected once. V usage is TRBV30 and J usage is TRBJ2-1, with D possibly matching TRBD2 (5 bases). Germline V gives CDR1 GTSNPN, CDR2 SVGIG (reference sequence). With 5 bases removed from V and 8 bases from J, the gap between germline ends came to 10 bases. The CDR3 contains 11 residues. CDR3 nucleotides: TGTGCCTGGGGTAGCGTGGATGAGCAGTTCTTC. Translating it yields CAWGSVDEQFF.

This chain connects TRBV5-3 to TRBJ1-5, with a tentative D call TRBD1 (5 bases). TRBV5-3 is given ORF status, its function remaining uncertain. V gave up 4 bases and J gave up 5 bases, with 13 bases separating them. The CDR3 is made up of 14 amino acids. The CDR3 is CARSLGQGDQPQHF. CDR3 DNA: TGTGCCAGAAGCCTCGGGCAGGGTGATCAGCCCCAGCATTTT.

A remark on this clone: The junction and the germline gene differ at one end; a read error may be behind it. The rearrangement uses TRBV27 and TRBJ2-5; the match to TRBD1 covers 12 bases. The germline V gene has CDR1 MNHEY and CDR2 SMNVEV (reference sequence). The CDR3 has 16 residues. The chain's CDR3 is CASSYTGTGGQGTQYF. For the CDR3, the DNA is TGTGCCAGCAGCTACACCGGGACAGGGGGCCAAGGGACCCAGTACTTC.

The chain links TRBV30 to TRBJ1-1, with 10 bases lining up with TRBD1. CDR3 length: 15 amino acids. The germline gives CDR1 GTSNPN, CDR2 SVGIG (reference sequence). V dropped 5 bases and J dropped 1; count of bases not matched to a gene: 7. CDR3 sequence: CAWDRGLRRNTEAFF. CDR3 sequence (DNA): TGTGCCTGGGACAGGGGGCTCCGTCGGAACACTGAAGCTTTCTTT.

This clone was detected only a few times. The chain has TRBV4-1 and TRBJ1-4, with a weak D call TRBD1 (6 bases). The CDR3 has 18 amino acids. CDR1 is MGHRA and CDR2 is YSYEKL in the germline V gene. The ends were cut back, 6 bases at V and 5 bases at J, with 25 bases in the middle. The CDR3 DNA follows: TGCGCCAGCAGTCCACCTTTGCTACCGGGACACGAGAATGAAAAACTGTTTTTT. Translating gives CASSPPLLPGHENEKLFF.

This clone was seen a few times. This chain's CDR3 is CASSPRGGGRDTQYF. CDR3 nucleotides: TGTGCCAGCAGCCCGCGAGGGGGGGGCCGGGATACGCAGTATTTT. This chain connects TRBV7-2 to TRBJ2-3; perhaps TRBD2 as D (7 bases). Germline CDR1 SGHTA, CDR2 FQGNSA. This CDR3 region has 15 residues. V was pared by 5 bases and J by 6 bases, with 18 bases between.

The J gene is TRBJ2-5, the V gene TRBV5-6; tentative D call: TRBD1 (6 bases). From germline, CDR1 is SGHDT and CDR2 YYEEEE. There are 16 residues in the CDR3. Trimming removed 4 bases at V and 6 bases at J, with 22 bases between. The CDR3 bases are TGTGCCAGCAGCCCCAGGGGTCTGGGGCCGGAAAAGACCCAGTACTTC. Its translation: CASSPRGLGPEKTQYF.

The chain couples TRBV19 to TRBJ1-4; D is possibly TRBD1 (6 bases). V shed 4 bases and J shed 5 bases, with 14 bases lying between them. CDR3 size: 15 residues. CDR1 is LNHDA and CDR2 is SQIVND in the germline V gene (reference sequence). CDR3: CASSKGGRSNEKLFF. For the CDR3, the DNA is TGTGCCAGTAGTAAGGGGGGGCGGTCGAATGAAAAACTGTTTTTT.

This clone turned up a few times. This sequence joins TRBV30 and TRBJ2-3; the D gene is possibly TRBD2 (7 bases). The germline V gene encodes CDR1 GTSNPN and CDR2 SVGIG (reference sequence). This CDR3 spans 15 amino acids. The V end was cut by 5 bases, the J end by 7 bases, with 22 bases between. This chain's CDR3 is CAWAREAGASYTQYF. The CDR3 bases are TGTGCCTGGGCCCGCGAGGCGGGGGCATCATATACGCAGTATTTT.

The chain combines TRBV6-5 with TRBJ2-2; no clear D. The CDR3 has 14 amino acids. Looked up from germline, CDR1 is MNHEY and CDR2 is SVGAGI. V was pared by 8 bases and J by 2 bases, with 12 bases between. CDR3 loop: CASQNSFNTGELFF. DNA for the CDR3: TGTGCCAGCCAGAACAGCTTTAACACCGGGGAGCTGTTTTTT.

The genes are TRBV7-9 and TRBJ2-5, with D possibly TRBD2 on 7 matching bases. The J call may not be correct, given that the DNA end is closer to TRBJ2-7. Germline values: CDR1 SEHNR, CDR2 FQNEAQ (reference sequence). This CDR3 region has 15 residues. CDR3 DNA: TGTGCCAGCAGCTTAGTTGGGGGGGCACTTTACGAGCAGTACTTC. It yields the protein CASSLVGGALYEQYF.

This chain connects TRBV27 to TRBJ2-1; D is undetermined. Trimming took 7 bases from V and 2 from J, leaving 12 bases between them. This CDR3 has 14 amino acids. Germline CDR1 MNHEY, CDR2 SMNVEV (reference sequence). The CDR3 region has the DNA TGTGCCAGCAAGTCCCAGGCAGCCTACAATGAGCAGTTCTTC. Translating gives CASKSQAAYNEQFF.

On this clone: Other nucleotide sequences in the sample specify the same CDR3. The CDR3 reads CASSPTGDEQYF. The CDR3 region has the DNA TGTGCCAGCTCACCAACAGGGGACGAGCAGTACTTC. The chain employs TRBV18 and TRBJ2-7; TRBD1 aligns across 7 bases. The J segment lost 5 bases and the V segment lost 2 bases, leaving 0 bases of the junction unmatched. CDR1 is KGHSH, CDR2 LQKENI, per germline. This CDR3 contains 12 residues.

This clone was detected a few times. The rearrangement links TRBV5-1 to TRBJ1-1; 9 nucleotides match TRBD1. This CDR3 is 17 amino acids long. Germline loops: CDR1 SGHRS, CDR2 YFSETQ. V dropped 0 bases and J dropped 0; count of bases not matched to a gene: 6. The CDR3 sequence: CASSLEQGAGMNTEAFF. As DNA, the CDR3 is TGCGCCAGCAGCTTGGAACAGGGGGCTGGGATGAACACTGAAGCTTTCTTT. Filled out from reference TRBV5-1 and TRBJ1-1, the complete variable domain reads KAGVTQTPRYLIKTRGQQVTLSCSPISGHRSVSWYQQTPGQGLQFLFEYFSETQRNKGNFPGRFSGRQFSNSRSEMNVSTLELGDSALYLCASSLEQGAGMNTEAFFGQGTRLTVV.

The chain couples TRBV27 to TRBJ2-7; 10 bases line up with TRBD1. This CDR3 has 15 amino acids. The V gene's germline CDR1 is MNHEY and CDR2 SMNVEV (reference sequence). Trimming removed 5 bases from V and 5 bases from J; junction bases left unmatched: 9. In DNA form, the CDR3 reads TGTGCCAGCAGTCCCCCCGGGACAGGGGACCACGAGCAGTACTTC. It specifies CASSPPGTGDHEQYF.

The chain joins TRBV11-1 to TRBJ1-2; D gene ambiguous. CDR3 length: 13 amino acids. V was clipped by 5 bases and J by 6 bases, with 13 bases between them. In germline, CDR1 is SGHAT, CDR2 FQDESV (reference sequence). The CDR3 reads CASSLVAGNGYTF. The DNA of the CDR3 is TGTGCCAGCAGCCTGGTAGCGGGGAATGGCTACACCTTC.

This clone was seen only a few times. The V gene is TRBV5-4, the J gene TRBJ1-1; 7 bases agree with TRBD1. Germline values: CDR1 SGHNT, CDR2 YYREEE (reference sequence). The CDR3 loop spans 15 amino acids. V shed 0 bases and J 4 bases; nucleotides not matched to a gene: 6. The DNA for the CDR3 is TGTGCCAGCAGCTTGGACAGGGGAGGAGTCACTGAAGCTTTCTTT. It codes for CASSLDRGGVTEAFF.